The next 20 T cell receptor beta chains were all read from a single sample in a study of blood T cell repertoires in COVID-19. The repertoire was sequenced with immunoSEQ multiplex PCR; TCRdb's copy has only in-frame clones and lacks some. This repertoire shows around 150,000 clones, about nine tenths found once; its top ten account for less than 4.5%. What was sequenced was peripheral blood. These receptors all stem from a woman in her sixties with active or convalescent COVID-19.

The V gene is TRBV12-3 or TRBV12-4, the J gene TRBJ1-3; D unresolved. The ends were cut back, 7 bases at V and 6 bases at J, with 13 bases in the middle. This CDR3 region has 13 residues. DNA for the CDR3: TGTGCCAGCATACGCGGCCGGGAAAACACCATATATTTT. As protein: CASIRGRENTIYF.

This clone was counted a single time. CDR3 protein: CASSSGGIADTQYF. CDR3 in DNA: TGTGCCAGCAGTTCAGGGGGCATTGCAGATACGCAGTATTTT. This chain connects TRBV6-5 to TRBJ2-3; TRBD1 agrees at 8 bases. This CDR3 is 14 amino acids long. With 4 bases clipped from V and 4 bases from J, the junction kept 4 bases outside the gene matches. The germline V gene has CDR1 MNHEY and CDR2 SVGAGI.

This clone has a single count. The chain is built from TRBV24-1 and TRBJ1-5; perhaps TRBD1 as D (6 bases). The V and J ends lost 4 bases and 3 bases respectively, with 9 bases between them. The germline V gene encodes CDR1 KGHDR and CDR2 SFDVKD. This CDR3 region has 14 residues. The CDR3 coding sequence is TGTGCCACCAGTGAAGCAGGGGTCAATCAGCCCCAGCATTTT. Residues: CATSEAGVNQPQHF.

This clone is a singleton in its sample. The CDR3 sequence: CASSSTGAGTGELFF. The CDR3 DNA is TGTGCCAGCAGCTCTACAGGGGCTGGCACCGGGGAGCTGTTTTTT. The chain joins TRBV7-2 to TRBJ2-2, with 7 bases aligning to TRBD1. Trimming removed 4 bases from V and 4 bases from J; junction bases left unmatched: 6. The germline CDR1 and CDR2 sequences are SGHTA and FQGNSA. The CDR3 contains 15 residues.

The chain carries TRBV3-1 (or the pseudogene TRBV3-2) and TRBJ2-3, with 16 bases aligning to TRBD2. The CDR3 has 18 residues. V dropped 0 bases and J dropped 1; count of bases not matched to a gene: 1. Looked up from germline, CDR1 is LGHDT and CDR2 is YNNKEL (reference sequence). CDR3 nucleotides: TGTGCCAGCAGCCAAGAGGGACTAGCGGGGGGGGGCACAGATACGCAGTATTTT. It translates to CASSQEGLAGGGTDTQYF.

The CDR3 nucleotides are TGCGCCAGCAGCTATAACAGGGGAACTGGAAACACCATATATTTT. Protein product: CASSYNRGTGNTIYF. This sequence joins TRBV4-3 and TRBJ1-3; the match to TRBD1 covers 7 bases. The CDR3 runs 15 residues. In germline, CDR1 is LGHNA, CDR2 YSLEER. With 5 bases clipped from V and 2 bases from J, the junction kept 6 bases outside the gene matches.

V and J are TRBV18 and TRBJ1-2, with TRBD1 identical over 9 bases. V gave up 4 bases and J gave up 4 bases; unmatched junction bases: 4. The CDR3 covers 14 residues. Germline CDR1 KGHSH, CDR2 LQKENI. The DNA for the CDR3 is TGTGCCAGCTCACTACAGGGGGCCGGCTATGGCTACACCTTC. This translates into CASSLQGAGYGYTF.

This clone has a single count. V and J are TRBV24-1 and TRBJ2-3, with TRBD2 matching over 8 bases. CDR1 KGHDR and CDR2 SFDVKD come from the germline V gene. V gave up 4 bases and J gave up 2 bases; unmatched junction bases: 13. CDR3 length equals 18 residues. The CDR3 nucleotides are TGTGCCACCAGTGACAGTTCAGGAGCGGGGGCTTCCACAGATACGCAGTATTTT. Translation gives CATSDSSGAGASTDTQYF.

The V gene is TRBV5-4, the J gene TRBJ2-6, with TRBD2 identical over 11 bases. The CDR3 runs 18 residues. Germline loops: CDR1 SGHNT, CDR2 YYREEE (reference sequence). The J segment lost 2 bases and the V segment lost 4 bases, leaving 8 bases of the junction unmatched. The CDR3 reads CASSQGGTSGAGANVLTF. The CDR3 DNA reads TGTGCCAGCAGCCAGGGTGGGACTAGCGGCGCTGGGGCCAACGTCCTGACTTTC.

V usage is TRBV18 and J usage is TRBJ1-1; D not resolved. This CDR3 has 15 residues. Germline V lookup: CDR1 KGHSH, CDR2 LQKENI. The ends were cut back, 5 bases at V and 4 bases at J, with 17 bases in the middle. The CDR3 DNA reads TGTGCCAGCTCAACGCGACGAGAGGCCGGCACTGAAGCTTTCTTT. Encoded protein: CASSTRREAGTEAFF. Looking up the rest from reference TRBV18 and TRBJ1-1 gives the full variable domain: NAGVMQNPRHLVRRRGQEARLRCSPMKGHSHVYWYRQLPEEGLKFMVYLQKENIIDESGMPKERFSAEFPKEGPSILRIQQVVRGDSAAYFCASSTRREAGTEAFFGQGTRLTVV.

The CDR3 here is CAISRQGEQPQHF. The DNA for the CDR3 is TGTGCCATCAGTAGACAGGGGGAACAGCCCCAGCATTTT. V usage is TRBV10-3 and J usage is TRBJ1-5; 9 bases line up with TRBD1. The CDR3 has 13 amino acids. Looked up from germline, CDR1 is ENHRY and CDR2 is SYGVKD. V shed 5 bases and J 7 bases; nucleotides not matched to a gene: 3.

V is TRBV24-1 and J is TRBJ2-3; weak D call: TRBD1 (6 bases). Germline V CDR1 and CDR2: KGHDR, SFDVKD. The ends were cut back, 3 bases at V and 2 bases at J, with 11 bases in the middle. The CDR3 is made up of 15 amino acids. The CDR3 is CATSDRQDFTDTQYF. The CDR3 DNA follows: TGTGCCACCAGTGATCGACAGGACTTCACAGATACGCAGTATTTT.

The chain joins TRBV5-1 to TRBJ1-1; 7 bases align to TRBD1. The germline gives CDR1 SGHRS, CDR2 YFSETQ. Losses at the gene ends were 2 bases for V and 4 bases for J; bases not matched to a gene: 11. The CDR3 consists of 16 residues. The DNA of the CDR3 is TGCGCCAGCAGCTTAGGGGCCAGACAGGGAGCCACTGAAGCTTTCTTT. Its protein is CASSLGARQGATEAFF.

This clone occurred once. This chain connects TRBV6-1 to TRBJ1-2, with D hard to call. CDR1 MNHNS and CDR2 SASEGT come from the germline V gene. The V end lost 1 base, the J end lost 0 bases, and 9 bases lay between the germline ends. The CDR3 spans 15 residues. CDR3 nucleotide sequence: TGTGCCAGCAGTGAAGGTCCAGATGCTAACTATGGCTACACCTTC. This encodes CASSEGPDANYGYTF.

The V gene is TRBV27, the J gene TRBJ2-7; 7 bases line up with TRBD2. This CDR3 comprises 14 residues. J was trimmed by 7 bases and V by 3 bases; bases with no gene match: 9. Germline assignment: CDR1 MNHEY and CDR2 SMNVEV (reference sequence). Written as DNA, the CDR3 is TGTGCCAGCAGTTTTAGGGCCCAGGGAGGGGAGCAGTACTTC. Translation gives CASSFRAQGGEQYF.

This CDR3 reads CASSPEMEGRSYGYTF. DNA of the CDR3: TGTGCCAGCAGCCCCGAAATGGAGGGTCGGTCCTATGGCTACACCTTC. The chain links TRBV5-4 to TRBJ1-2; D is undetermined. CDR3 length equals 16 residues. V gave up 4 bases and J gave up 4 bases, with 20 bases separating them. Germline V gene sequence: CDR1 SGHNT, CDR2 YYREEE (reference sequence).

This rearrangement joins TRBV20-1 to TRBJ2-4; 12 bases fit TRBD2. CDR3 size: 17 residues. V was clipped by 3 bases and J by 6 bases; unmatched bases: 12. Germline V gene data show CDR1 as DFQATT and CDR2 as SNEGSKA (reference sequence). The CDR3 DNA reads TGCAGTGCTAGTCTAGCGGGGGGGCTGGTCGGTAGAAACATTCAGTACTTC. This encodes CSASLAGGLVGRNIQYF.

The V call is TRBV9, the J call TRBJ1-5, with no clear D. Germline V CDR1 and CDR2: SGDLS, YYNGEE. V was clipped by 0 bases and J by 3 bases, with 10 bases between them. The CDR3 runs to 15 residues. The CDR3 nucleotides read TGTGCCAGCAGCGTAGGAGGACTGCCCAATCAGCCCCAGCATTTT. It codes for CASSVGGLPNQPQHF.

This clone was seen a few times. This sample includes further DNA sequences coding for the same CDR3. V is TRBV4-1 and J is TRBJ1-1; 8 bases are shared with TRBD1. Germline V gene data show CDR1 as MGHRA and CDR2 as YSYEKL. The CDR3 runs 14 residues. The J segment lost 6 bases and the V segment lost 3 bases, leaving 6 bases of the junction unmatched. CDR3 protein: CASSQTDRGPEAFF. The CDR3 nucleotides are TGCGCCAGCAGCCAGACCGACAGGGGCCCTGAAGCTTTCTTT.

This clone was counted once. The rearrangement uses TRBV7-2 and TRBJ1-4; maybe TRBD1 (6 bases). Germline CDR1 SGHTA, CDR2 FQGNSA. The CDR3 spans 14 residues. V was cut by 6 bases and J by 5 bases, with 13 bases left in between. The CDR3 here is CASRPTGINEKLFF. The CDR3 DNA follows: TGTGCCAGCAGACCTACAGGGATCAATGAAAAACTGTTTTTT.